The text below deals with one T cell receptor (beta chain). Its antigen is not known. V was shortened by 5 bases and J by 5 bases, with 19 bases between the two germline ends. Germline CDR1 reads SGHTA; CDR2 reads FQGNSA. The length of the CDR3 is 15 residues. The authors split each subset's genomic DNA evenly across several immunoSEQ plates. Replicate PCRs from sorted subsets contained approximately 220 ng DNA, which is tens of thousands of T cell genomes. The table came from immunoSEQ multiplex PCR; TCRdb's copy has only in-frame clones and leaves some out. The table records about 2.1 million clones, around 93% of them present only once. The data originate from a study of shared clonotypes between healthy human individuals. The naive CD8 subset, CD45RO-negative cells positively selected for CCR7, excluded terminally differentiated effector memory CD45RA+ cells. The donors were adults (healthy and HIV-negative) with no recent acute infections or vaccinations.

Regarding the study as a whole: Sampling included only blood; tissue repertoires likely differ.

The rearrangement joins TRBV7-2 to TRBJ2-7; D is perhaps TRBD1 or TRBD2 (5 bases each). The TCR comes from a man in his late teens or twenties in good health. Some clones in this sample may be carry-over from other donors' samples. Material: naive CD8+ T cells from PBMCs. The CDR3 nucleotides are TGTGCCAGCAGCCTTGGGACCGCACGGTGGAACGAGCAGTACTTC. Encoded protein: CASSLGTARWNEQYF.